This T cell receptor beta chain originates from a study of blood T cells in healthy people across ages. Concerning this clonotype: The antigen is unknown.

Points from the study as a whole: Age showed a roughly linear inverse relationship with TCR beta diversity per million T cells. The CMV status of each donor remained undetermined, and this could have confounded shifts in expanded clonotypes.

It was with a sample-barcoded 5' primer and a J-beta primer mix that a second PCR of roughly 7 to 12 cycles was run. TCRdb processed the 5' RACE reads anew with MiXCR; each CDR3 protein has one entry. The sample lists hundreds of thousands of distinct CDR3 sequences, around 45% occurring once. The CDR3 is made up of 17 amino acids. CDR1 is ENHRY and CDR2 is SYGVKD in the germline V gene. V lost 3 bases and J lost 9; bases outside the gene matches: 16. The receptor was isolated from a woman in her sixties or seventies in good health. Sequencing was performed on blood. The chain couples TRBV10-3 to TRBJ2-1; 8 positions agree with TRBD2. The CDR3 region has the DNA TGTGCCATCAGTGACCGTGGCAGCGGGAGAGCTCGGGCTGAGCAGTTCTTC. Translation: CAISDRGSGRARAEQFF.